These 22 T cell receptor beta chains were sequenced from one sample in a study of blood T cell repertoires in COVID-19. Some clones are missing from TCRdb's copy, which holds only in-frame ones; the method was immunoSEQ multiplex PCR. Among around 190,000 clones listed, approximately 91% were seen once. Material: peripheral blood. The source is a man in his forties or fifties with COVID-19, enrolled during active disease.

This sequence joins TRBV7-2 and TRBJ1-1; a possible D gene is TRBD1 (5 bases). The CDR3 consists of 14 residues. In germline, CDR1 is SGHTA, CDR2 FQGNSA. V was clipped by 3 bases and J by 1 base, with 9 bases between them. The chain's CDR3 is CASSLDIWNTEAFF. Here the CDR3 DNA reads TGTGCCAGCAGCTTGGACATTTGGAACACTGAAGCTTTCTTT.

The CDR3 nucleotides are TGTGCCAGCAGTGTACAGGGGGCGGGGAACACTGAAGCTTTCTTT. Residues: CASSVQGAGNTEAFF. V usage is TRBV2 and J usage is TRBJ1-1, with TRBD1 matching over 9 bases. V shed 4 bases and J 1 base; nucleotides not matched to a gene: 4. The V gene's germline CDR1 is SNHLY and CDR2 FYNNEI. This CDR3 region has 15 residues.

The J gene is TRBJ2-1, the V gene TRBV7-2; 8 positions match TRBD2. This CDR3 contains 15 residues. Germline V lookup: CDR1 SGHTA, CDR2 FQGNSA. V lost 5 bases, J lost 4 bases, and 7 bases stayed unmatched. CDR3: CASSPPSGGYNEQFF. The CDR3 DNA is TGTGCCAGCAGCCCCCCAAGCGGGGGTTACAATGAGCAGTTCTTC.

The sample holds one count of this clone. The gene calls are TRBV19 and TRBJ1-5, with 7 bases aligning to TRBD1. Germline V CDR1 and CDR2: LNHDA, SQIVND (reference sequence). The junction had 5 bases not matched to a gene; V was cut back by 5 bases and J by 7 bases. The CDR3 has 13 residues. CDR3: CASSLTGIQPQHF. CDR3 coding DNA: TGTGCCAGTAGTTTGACAGGGATCCAGCCCCAGCATTTT.

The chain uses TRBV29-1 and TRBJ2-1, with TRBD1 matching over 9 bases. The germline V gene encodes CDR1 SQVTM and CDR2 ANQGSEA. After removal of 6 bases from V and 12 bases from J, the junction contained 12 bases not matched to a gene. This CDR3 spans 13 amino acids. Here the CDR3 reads CSVRQTGGSGQFF. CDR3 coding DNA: TGCAGCGTCCGACAAACAGGGGGCAGCGGGCAGTTCTTC.

DNA for the CDR3: TGTGCCAGCAGGCTTCTCATATCCGGTACGCAGTATTTT. Residues: CASRLLISGTQYF. The rearrangement uses TRBV7-9 and TRBJ2-3, with D uncertain. Trimming took 6 bases from V and 8 from J, leaving 15 bases between them. This CDR3 is built from 13 residues. Germline CDR1 SEHNR, CDR2 FQNEAQ (reference sequence). Drawing the rest from reference TRBV7-9 and TRBJ2-3, the complete variable domain is DTGVSQNPRHKITKRGQNVTFRCDPISEHNRLYWYRQTLGQGPEFLTYFQNEAQLEKSRLLSDRFSAERPKGSFSTLEIQRTEQGDSAMYLCASRLLISGTQYFGPGTRLTVL.

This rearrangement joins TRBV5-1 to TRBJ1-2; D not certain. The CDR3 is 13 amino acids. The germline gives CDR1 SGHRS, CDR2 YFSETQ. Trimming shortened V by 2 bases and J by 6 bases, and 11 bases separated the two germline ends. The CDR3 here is CASSFNGDDGYTF. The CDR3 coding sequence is TGCGCCAGCAGCTTTAACGGAGATGATGGCTACACCTTC.

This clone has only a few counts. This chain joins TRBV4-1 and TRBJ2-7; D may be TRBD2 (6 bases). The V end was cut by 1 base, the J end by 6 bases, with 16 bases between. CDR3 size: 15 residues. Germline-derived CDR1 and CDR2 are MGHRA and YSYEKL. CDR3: CASSQGVGRGGEQYF. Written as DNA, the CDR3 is TGCGCCAGCAGCCAAGGAGTAGGTAGGGGAGGCGAGCAGTACTTC.

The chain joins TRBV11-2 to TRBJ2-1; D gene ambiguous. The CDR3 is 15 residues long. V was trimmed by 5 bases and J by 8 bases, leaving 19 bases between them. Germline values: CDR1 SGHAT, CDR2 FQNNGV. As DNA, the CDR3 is TGTGCCAGCAGCCGAACCGGCGGCACCCTCGATGAGCAGTTCTTC. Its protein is CASSRTGGTLDEQFF.

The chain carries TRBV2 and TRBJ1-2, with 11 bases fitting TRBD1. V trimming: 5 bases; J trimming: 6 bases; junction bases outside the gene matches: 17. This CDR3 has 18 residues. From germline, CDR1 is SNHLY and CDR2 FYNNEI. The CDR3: CASSRIRDRGERSDGYTF. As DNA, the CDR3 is TGTGCCAGCAGTAGGATTCGGGACAGGGGGGAGCGGAGCGATGGCTACACCTTC.

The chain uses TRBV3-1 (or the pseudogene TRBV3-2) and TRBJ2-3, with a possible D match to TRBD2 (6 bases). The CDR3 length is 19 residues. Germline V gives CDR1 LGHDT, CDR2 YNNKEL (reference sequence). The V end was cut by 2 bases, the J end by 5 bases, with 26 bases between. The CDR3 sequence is CASSQRVAGAGPGGDTQYF. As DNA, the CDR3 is TGTGCCAGCAGCCAACGGGTAGCTGGGGCGGGACCTGGGGGAGATACGCAGTATTTT.

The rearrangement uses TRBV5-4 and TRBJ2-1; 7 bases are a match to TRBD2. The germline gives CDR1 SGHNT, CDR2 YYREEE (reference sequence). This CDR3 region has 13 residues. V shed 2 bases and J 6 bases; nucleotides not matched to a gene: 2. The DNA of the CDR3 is TGTGCCAGCAGCTTCAGCGGGACCAATGAGCAGTTCTTC. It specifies CASSFSGTNEQFF.

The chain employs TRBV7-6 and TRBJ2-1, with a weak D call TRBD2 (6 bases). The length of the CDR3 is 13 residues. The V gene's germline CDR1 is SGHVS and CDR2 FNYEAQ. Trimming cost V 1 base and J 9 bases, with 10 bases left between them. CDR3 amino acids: CASSLGQGGEQFF. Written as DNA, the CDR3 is TGTGCCAGCAGCTTAGGCCAGGGAGGTGAGCAGTTCTTC.

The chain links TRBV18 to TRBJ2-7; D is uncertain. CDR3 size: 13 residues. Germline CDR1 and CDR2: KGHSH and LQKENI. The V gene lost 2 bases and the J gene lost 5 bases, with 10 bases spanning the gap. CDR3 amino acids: CASSPGLVDEQYF. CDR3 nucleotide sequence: TGTGCCAGCTCACCAGGGCTGGTAGACGAGCAGTACTTC.

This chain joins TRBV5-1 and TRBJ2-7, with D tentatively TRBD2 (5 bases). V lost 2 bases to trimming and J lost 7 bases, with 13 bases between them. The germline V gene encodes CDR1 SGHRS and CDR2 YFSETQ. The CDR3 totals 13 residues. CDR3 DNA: TGCGCCAGCAGCTTTAGCGCAGCGGAGGAGCAGTACTTC. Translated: CASSFSAAEEQYF. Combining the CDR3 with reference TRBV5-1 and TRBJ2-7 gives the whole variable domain KAGVTQTPRYLIKTRGQQVTLSCSPISGHRSVSWYQQTPGQGLQFLFEYFSETQRNKGNFPGRFSGRQFSNSRSEMNVSTLELGDSALYLCASSFSAAEEQYFGPGTRLTVT.

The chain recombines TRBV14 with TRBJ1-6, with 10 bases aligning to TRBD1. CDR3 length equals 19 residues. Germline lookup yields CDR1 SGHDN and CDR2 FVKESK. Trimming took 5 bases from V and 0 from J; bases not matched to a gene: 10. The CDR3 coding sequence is TGTGCCAGCAGCGGACCAGACAGGGGGCTCAGCTCCTATAATTCACCCCTCCACTTT. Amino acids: CASSGPDRGLSSYNSPLHF.

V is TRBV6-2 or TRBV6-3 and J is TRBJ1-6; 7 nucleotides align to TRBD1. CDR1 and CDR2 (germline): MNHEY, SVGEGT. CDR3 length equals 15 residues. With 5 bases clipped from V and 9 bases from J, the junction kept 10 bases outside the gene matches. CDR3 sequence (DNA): TGTGCCAGCAGTCCCGACAGGGCTTTCGCTTCACCCCTCCACTTT. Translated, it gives CASSPDRAFASPLHF.

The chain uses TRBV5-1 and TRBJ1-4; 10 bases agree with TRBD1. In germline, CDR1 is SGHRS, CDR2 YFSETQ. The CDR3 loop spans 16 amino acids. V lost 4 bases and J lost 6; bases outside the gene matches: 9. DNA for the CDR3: TGCGCCAGCAGCCGGACAGGGGGGACTTACTATGAAAAACTGTTTTTT. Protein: CASSRTGGTYYEKLFF.

Written as DNA, the CDR3 is TGTGCCAGCAGTAGCGAACTAGCGGGAGGGATGAGTGAGCAGTTCTTC. Its translation: CASSSELAGGMSEQFF. The gene calls are TRBV2 and TRBJ2-1, with 13 bases identical to TRBD2. Germline values: CDR1 SNHLY, CDR2 FYNNEI. V lost 5 bases and J lost 9; bases outside the gene matches: 10. This CDR3 spans 16 amino acids.

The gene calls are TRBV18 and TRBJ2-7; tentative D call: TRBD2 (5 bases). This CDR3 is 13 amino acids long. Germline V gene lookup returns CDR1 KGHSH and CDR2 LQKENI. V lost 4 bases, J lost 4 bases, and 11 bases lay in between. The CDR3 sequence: CASSLGLLYEQYF. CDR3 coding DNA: TGTGCCAGCTCACTCGGACTCCTGTACGAGCAGTACTTC. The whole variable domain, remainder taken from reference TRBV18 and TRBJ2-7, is NAGVMQNPRHLVRRRGQEARLRCSPMKGHSHVYWYRQLPEEGLKFMVYLQKENIIDESGMPKERFSAEFPKEGPSILRIQQVVRGDSAAYFCASSLGLLYEQYFGPGTRLTVT.

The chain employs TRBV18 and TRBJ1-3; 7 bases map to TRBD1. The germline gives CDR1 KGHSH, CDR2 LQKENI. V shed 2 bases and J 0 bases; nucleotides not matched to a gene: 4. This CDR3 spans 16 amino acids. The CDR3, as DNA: TGTGCCAGCTCACCAAAGACAGGGCCCTCTGGAAACACCATATATTTT. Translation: CASSPKTGPSGNTIYF.

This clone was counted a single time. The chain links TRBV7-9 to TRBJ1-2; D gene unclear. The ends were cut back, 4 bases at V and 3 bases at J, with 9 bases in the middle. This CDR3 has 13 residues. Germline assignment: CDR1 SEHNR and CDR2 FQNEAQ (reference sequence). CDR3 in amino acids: CASSSAGYYGYTF. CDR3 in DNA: TGTGCCAGCAGCTCCGCAGGATACTATGGCTACACCTTC.